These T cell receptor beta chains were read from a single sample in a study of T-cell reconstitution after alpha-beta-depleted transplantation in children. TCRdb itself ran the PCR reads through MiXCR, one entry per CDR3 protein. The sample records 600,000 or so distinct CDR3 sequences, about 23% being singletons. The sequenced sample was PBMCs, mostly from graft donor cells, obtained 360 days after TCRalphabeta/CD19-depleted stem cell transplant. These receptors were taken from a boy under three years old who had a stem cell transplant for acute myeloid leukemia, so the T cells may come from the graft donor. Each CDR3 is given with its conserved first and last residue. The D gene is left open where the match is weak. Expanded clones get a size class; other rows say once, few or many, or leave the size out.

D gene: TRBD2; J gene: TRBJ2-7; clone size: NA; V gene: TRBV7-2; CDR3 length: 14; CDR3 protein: CASSPWTSLYEQYF; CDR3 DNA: TGTGCCAGCAGCCCCTGGACTAGTTTATACGAGCAGTACTTC
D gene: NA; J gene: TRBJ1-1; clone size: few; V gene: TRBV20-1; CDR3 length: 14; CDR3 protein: CSARVGGRDTEAFF; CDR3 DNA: TGCAGTGCTAGAGTGGGGGGTCGGGACACTGAAGCTTTCTTT
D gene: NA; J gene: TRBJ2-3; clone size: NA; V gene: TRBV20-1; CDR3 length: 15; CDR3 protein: CSARKRISSTDTQYF; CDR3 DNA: TGCAGTGCCCGGAAGCGGATCTCTAGCACAGATACGCAGTATTTT
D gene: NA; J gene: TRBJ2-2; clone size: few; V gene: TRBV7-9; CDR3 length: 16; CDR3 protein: CASSLLYGTNTGELFF; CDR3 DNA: TGTGCCAGCAGCTTACTATACGGGACGAACACCGGGGAGCTGTTTTTT
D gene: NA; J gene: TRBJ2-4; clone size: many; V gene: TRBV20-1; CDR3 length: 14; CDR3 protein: CSTFPRLAKNIQYF; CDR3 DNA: TGCAGCACCTTCCCACGCTTAGCCAAAAACATTCAGTACTTC
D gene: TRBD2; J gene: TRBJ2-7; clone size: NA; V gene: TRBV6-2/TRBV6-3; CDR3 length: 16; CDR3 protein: CASRPPGLVGTYEQYF; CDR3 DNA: TGTGCCAGCAGACCTCCGGGACTAGTGGGGACCTACGAGCAGTACTTC
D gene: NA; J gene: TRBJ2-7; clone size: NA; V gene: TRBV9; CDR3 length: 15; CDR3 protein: CASSVGRAFSYEQYF; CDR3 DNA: TGTGCCAGCAGCGTAGGTAGAGCATTCTCCTACGAGCAGTACTTC
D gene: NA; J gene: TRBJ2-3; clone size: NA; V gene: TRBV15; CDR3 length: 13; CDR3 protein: CATSLGGTDTQYF; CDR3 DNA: TGTGCCACCTCGTTGGGGGGCACAGATACGCAGTATTTT
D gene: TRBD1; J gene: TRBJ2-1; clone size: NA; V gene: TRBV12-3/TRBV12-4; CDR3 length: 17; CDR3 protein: CASSIPHRTGAYNEQFF; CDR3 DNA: TGTGCCAGCAGTATACCTCACAGGACAGGGGCCTACAATGAGCAGTTCTTC
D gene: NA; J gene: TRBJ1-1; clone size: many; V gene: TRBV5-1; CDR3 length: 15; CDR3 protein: CASSQRGTENTEAFF; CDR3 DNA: TGCGCCAGCAGCCAGCGAGGGACGGAGAACACTGAAGCTTTCTTT
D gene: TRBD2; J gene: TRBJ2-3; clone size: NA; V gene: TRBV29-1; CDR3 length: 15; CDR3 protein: CSPGSGSPITDTQYF; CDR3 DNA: TGCAGCCCCGGTAGCGGGAGCCCAATCACAGATACGCAGTATTTT
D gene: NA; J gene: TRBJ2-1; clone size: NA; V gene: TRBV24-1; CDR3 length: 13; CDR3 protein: CATSEAPTNEQFF; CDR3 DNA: TGTGCCACCTCAGAGGCCCCAACCAATGAGCAGTTCTTC
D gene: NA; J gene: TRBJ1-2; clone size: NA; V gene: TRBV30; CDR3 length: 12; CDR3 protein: CAWRSRNYGYTF; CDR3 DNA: TGTGCCTGGAGAAGTAGAAACTATGGCTACACCTTC
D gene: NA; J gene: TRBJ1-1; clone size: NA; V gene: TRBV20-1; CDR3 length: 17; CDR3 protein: CSAHALTAGRANTEAFF; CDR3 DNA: TGCAGTGCTCACGCACTCACGGCGGGCAGGGCGAACACTGAAGCTTTCTTT
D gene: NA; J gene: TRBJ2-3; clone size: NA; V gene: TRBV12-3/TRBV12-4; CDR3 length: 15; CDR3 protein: CASSLRAATTDTQYF; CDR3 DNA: TGTGCCAGCAGTTTAAGGGCAGCCACCACAGATACGCAGTATTTT
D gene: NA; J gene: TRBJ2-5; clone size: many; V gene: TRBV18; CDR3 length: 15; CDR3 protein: CASSPRTLGGETQYF; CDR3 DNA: TGTGCCAGCTCACCACGGACACTTGGCGGGGAGACCCAGTACTTC
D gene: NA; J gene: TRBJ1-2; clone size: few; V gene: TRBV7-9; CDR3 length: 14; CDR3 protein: CASSLKGGSYGYTF; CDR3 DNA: TGTGCCAGCAGCTTAAAGGGGGGAAGTTATGGCTACACCTTC